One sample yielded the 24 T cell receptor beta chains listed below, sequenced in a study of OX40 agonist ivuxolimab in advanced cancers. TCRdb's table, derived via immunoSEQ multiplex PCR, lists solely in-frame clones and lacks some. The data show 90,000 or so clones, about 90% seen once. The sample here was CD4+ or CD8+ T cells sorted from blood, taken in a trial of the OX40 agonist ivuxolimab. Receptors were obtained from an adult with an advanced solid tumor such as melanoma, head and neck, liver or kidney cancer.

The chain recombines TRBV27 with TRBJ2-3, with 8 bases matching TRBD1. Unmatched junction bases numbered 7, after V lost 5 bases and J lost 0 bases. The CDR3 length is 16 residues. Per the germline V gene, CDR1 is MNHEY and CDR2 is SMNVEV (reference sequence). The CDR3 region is CASSPSTGESTDTQYF. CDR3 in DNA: TGTGCCAGCAGTCCATCGACAGGGGAGAGCACAGATACGCAGTATTTT.

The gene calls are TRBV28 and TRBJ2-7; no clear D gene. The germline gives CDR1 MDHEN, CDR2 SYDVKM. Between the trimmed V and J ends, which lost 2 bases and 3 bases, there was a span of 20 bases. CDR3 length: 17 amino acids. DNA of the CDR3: TGTGCCAGCAGTTTAAGGGTCCGGCTCTCCGATTACTACGAGCAGTACTTC. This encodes CASSLRVRLSDYYEQYF.

CDR3: CASSVAPGTYEQYF. CDR3 nucleotide sequence: TGTGCCAGCAGCGTAGCACCGGGGACCTACGAGCAGTACTTC. This chain uses TRBV9 with TRBJ2-7; D might be TRBD2 (5 bases). CDR3 size: 14 residues. Germline values: CDR1 SGDLS, CDR2 YYNGEE. Deletions cut 0 bases from V and 2 bases from J, with 9 bases between.

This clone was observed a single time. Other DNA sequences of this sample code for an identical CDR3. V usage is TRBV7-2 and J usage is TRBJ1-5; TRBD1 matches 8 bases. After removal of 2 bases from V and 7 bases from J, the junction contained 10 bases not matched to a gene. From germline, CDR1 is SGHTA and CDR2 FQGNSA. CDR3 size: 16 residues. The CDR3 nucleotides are TGTGCCAGCAGCTTAACCGGGACAGGTGGTCGCCAGCCCCAGCATTTT. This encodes CASSLTGTGGRQPQHF.

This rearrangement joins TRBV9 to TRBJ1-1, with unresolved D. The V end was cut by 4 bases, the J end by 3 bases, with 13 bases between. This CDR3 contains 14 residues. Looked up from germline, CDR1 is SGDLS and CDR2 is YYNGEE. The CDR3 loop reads CASSTDPRYTEAFF. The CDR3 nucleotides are TGTGCCAGCAGCACAGACCCCCGCTACACTGAAGCTTTCTTT.

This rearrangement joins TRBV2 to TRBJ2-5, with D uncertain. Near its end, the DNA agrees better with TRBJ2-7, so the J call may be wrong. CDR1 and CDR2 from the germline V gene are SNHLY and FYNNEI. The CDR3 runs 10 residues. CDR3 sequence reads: CASSFYEQYF. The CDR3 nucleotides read TGTGCCAGCAGTTTCTACGAGCAGTACTTC.

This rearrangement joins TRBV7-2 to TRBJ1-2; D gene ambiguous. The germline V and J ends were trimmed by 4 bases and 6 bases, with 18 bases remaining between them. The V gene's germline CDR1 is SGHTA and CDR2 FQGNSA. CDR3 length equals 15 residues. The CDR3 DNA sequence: TGTGCCAGCAGCTCCCAACCTCATCCCCTTCATGGCTACACCTTC. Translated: CASSSQPHPLHGYTF.

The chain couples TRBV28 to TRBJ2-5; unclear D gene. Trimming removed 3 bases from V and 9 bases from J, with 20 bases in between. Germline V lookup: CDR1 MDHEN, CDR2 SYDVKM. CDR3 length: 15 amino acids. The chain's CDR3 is CASSLEGWILASQYF. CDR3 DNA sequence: TGTGCCAGCAGTTTGGAAGGGTGGATTTTGGCGTCCCAGTACTTC.

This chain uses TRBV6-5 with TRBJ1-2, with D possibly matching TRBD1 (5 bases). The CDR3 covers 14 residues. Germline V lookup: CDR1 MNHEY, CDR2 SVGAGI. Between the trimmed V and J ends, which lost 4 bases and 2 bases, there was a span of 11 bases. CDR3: CASSSGTLNYGYTF. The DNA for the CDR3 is TGTGCCAGCAGTTCTGGGACGTTGAACTATGGCTACACCTTC.

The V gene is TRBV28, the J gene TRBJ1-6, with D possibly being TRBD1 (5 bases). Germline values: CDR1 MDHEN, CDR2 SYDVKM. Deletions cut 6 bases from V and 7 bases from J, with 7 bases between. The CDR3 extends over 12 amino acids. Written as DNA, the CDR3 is TGTGCCAGCAGCGACAGCAATTCACCCCTCCACTTT. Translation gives CASSDSNSPLHF.

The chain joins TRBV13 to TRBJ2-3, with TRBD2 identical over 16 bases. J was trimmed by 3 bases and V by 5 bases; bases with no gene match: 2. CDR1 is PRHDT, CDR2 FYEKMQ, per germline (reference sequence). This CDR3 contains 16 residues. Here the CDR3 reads CASSLGLAGGTDTQYF. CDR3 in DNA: TGTGCCAGCAGCCTGGGACTAGCGGGGGGGACAGATACGCAGTATTTT.

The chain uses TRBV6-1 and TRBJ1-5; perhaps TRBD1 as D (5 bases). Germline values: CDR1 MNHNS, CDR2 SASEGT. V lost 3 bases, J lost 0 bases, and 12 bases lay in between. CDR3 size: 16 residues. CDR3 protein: CASSEFRGPSNQPQHF. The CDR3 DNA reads TGTGCCAGCAGTGAGTTTCGGGGCCCTAGCAATCAGCCCCAGCATTTT.

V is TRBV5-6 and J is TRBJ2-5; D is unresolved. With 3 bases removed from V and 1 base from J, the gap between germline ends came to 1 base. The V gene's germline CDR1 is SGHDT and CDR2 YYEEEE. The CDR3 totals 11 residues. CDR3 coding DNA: TGTGCCAGCAGCTCCCAAGAGACCCAGTACTTC. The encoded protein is CASSSQETQYF.

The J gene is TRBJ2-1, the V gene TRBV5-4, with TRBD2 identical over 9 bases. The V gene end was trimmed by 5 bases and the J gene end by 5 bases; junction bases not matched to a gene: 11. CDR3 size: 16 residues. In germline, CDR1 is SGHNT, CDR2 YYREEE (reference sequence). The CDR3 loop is CASRLWGGGAHNEQFF. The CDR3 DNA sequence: TGTGCCAGCAGACTGTGGGGCGGGGGGGCCCACAATGAGCAGTTCTTC.

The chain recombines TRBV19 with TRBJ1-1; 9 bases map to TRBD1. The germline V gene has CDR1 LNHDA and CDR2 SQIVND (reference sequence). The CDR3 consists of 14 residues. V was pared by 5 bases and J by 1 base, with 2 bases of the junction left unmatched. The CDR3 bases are TGTGCCAGTAGTGTGGGACAGGGGAACACTGAAGCTTTCTTT. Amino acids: CASSVGQGNTEAFF. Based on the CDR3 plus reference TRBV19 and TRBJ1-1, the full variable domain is DGGITQSPKYLFRKEGQNVTLSCEQNLNHDAMYWYRQDPGQGLRLIYYSQIVNDFQKGDIAEGYSVSREKKESFPLTVTSAQKNPTAFYLCASSVGQGNTEAFFGQGTRLTVV.

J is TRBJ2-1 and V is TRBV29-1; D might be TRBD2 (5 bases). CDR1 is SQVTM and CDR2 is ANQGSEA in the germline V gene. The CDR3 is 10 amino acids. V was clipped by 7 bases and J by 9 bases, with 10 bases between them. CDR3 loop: CSALAGEQFF. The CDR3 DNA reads TGCAGCGCTCTAGCCGGTGAGCAGTTCTTC.

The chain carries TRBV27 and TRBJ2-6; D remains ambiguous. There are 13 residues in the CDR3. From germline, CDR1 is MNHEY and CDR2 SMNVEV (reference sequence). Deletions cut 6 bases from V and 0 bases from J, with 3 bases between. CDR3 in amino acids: CASRASGANVLTF. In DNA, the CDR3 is TGTGCCAGCAGGGCCTCTGGGGCCAACGTCCTGACTTTC.

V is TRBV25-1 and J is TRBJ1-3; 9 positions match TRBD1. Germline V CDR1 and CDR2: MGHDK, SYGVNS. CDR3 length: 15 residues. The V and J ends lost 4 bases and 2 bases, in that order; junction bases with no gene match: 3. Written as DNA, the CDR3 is TGTGCCAGCAGTGCAGGACAGGGGACTGGAAACACCATATATTTT. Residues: CASSAGQGTGNTIYF.

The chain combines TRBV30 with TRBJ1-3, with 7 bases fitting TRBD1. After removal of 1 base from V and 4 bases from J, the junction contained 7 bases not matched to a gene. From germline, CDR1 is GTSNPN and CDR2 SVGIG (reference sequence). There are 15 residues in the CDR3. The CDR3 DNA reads TGTGCCTGGAGTGCCCGAACAGGGGCCGGAAACACCATATATTTT. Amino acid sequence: CAWSARTGAGNTIYF.

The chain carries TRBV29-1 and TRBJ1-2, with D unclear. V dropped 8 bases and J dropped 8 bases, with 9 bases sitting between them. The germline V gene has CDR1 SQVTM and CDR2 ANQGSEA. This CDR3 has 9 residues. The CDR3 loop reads CSHDSGYTF. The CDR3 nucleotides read TGCAGCCACGATTCCGGCTACACCTTC.

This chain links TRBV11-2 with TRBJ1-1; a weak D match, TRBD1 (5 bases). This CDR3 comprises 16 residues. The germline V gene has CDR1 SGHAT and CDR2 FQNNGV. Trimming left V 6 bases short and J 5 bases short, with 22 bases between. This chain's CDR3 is CASSSGKGAKVTEAFF. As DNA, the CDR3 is TGTGCCAGCAGTTCCGGGAAAGGGGCAAAGGTGACTGAAGCTTTCTTT.

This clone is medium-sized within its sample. In DNA, the CDR3 is TGTGCCAGCAGCTTTTGGGCCGGGGCAGGTGGAAACACCATATATTTT. Its protein product is CASSFWAGAGGNTIYF. This chain connects TRBV7-9 to TRBJ1-3; tentatively, D is TRBD1 (5 bases). CDR1 is SEHNR and CDR2 is FQNEAQ in the germline V gene (reference sequence). Trimming cost V 3 bases and J 3 bases, with 15 bases left between them. This CDR3 has 16 amino acids. The full variable domain, rest sourced from reference TRBV7-9 and TRBJ1-3, is DTGVSQNPRHKITKRGQNVTFRCDPISEHNRLYWYRQTLGQGPEFLTYFQNEAQLEKSRLLSDRFSAERPKGSFSTLEIQRTEQGDSAMYLCASSFWAGAGGNTIYFGEGSWLTVV.

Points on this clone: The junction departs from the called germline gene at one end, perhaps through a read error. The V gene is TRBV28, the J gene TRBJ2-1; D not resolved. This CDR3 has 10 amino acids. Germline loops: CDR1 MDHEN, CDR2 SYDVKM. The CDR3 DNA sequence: TGTGCCAGCTCCGACAATGAGCAGTTCTTC. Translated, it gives CASSDNEQFF.

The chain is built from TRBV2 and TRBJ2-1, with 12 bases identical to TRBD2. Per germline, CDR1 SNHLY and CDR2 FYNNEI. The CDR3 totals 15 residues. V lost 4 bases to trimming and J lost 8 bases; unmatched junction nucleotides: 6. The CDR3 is CASSGASGRADEQFF. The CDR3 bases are TGTGCCAGCAGTGGGGCTAGCGGGAGGGCGGATGAGCAGTTCTTC.